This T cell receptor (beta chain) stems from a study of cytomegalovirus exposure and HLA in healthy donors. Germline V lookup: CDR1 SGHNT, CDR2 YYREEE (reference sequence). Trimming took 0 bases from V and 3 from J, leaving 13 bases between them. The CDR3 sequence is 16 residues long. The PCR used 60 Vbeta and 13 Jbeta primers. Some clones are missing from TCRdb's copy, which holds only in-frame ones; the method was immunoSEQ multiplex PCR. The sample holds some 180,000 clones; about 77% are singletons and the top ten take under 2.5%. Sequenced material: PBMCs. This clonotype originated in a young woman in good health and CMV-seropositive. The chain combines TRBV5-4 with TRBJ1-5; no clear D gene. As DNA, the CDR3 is TGTGCCAGCAGCTTGGGAGGTTCCAGCTACAATCAGCCCCAGCATTTT. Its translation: CASSLGGSSYNQPQHF.